This T cell receptor (beta chain) was found in a study of regulatory dendritic cells for organ transplantation. Broader study findings: Memory CD8+ T cells were the most oligoclonal; naive cells were highly diverse.

Measured with immunoSEQ multiplex PCR; TCRdb has only the in-frame clones, and not every one. The sample lists 9,500 to 15,000 clones; 74% were seen once. In this sample, this clone turned up a few times. The antigen is undetermined. Sorted subsets were CFSE-labeled and cultured roughly five days with allogeneic dendritic cells. FACS sorted CD4+ or CD8+ T cells into CD45RA+ naive and CD45RO+ memory. Trimming cost V 5 bases and J 7 bases, with 9 bases left between them. The CDR3 contains 13 residues. CDR1 and CDR2 (germline): SNHLY, FYNNEI. Sequences were obtained from naive CD4+ T cells from blood cultured with regulatory dendritic cells. Subset in this sample: CD45RA+ naive T cells. This TCR derives from a human donor in good health. The chain links TRBV2 to TRBJ1-6; no definite D call. In DNA form, the CDR3 reads TGTGCCAGCAGTATAGAGGTCAATTCACCCCTCCACTTT. It yields the protein CASSIEVNSPLHF.